The rows below give T cell receptor beta chains drawn from one sample of a study of blood T cell repertoires in COVID-19. Profiling relied on immunoSEQ multiplex PCR, and the TCRdb table lists in-frame clones only, not all of them. The repertoire holds over 200,000 clones, with over 70% as singletons. The source material was peripheral blood. The receptor set was obtained from a middle-aged man with active or convalescent COVID-19. Each CDR3 is given with its conserved first and last residue. Fields, in order: V gene, CDR3 length, J gene, clone size, D gene, CDR3 protein, CDR3 DNA. D genes are given only for firm matches. Where a row states a size, it is once, few, many or the class of an expanded clone; other rows omit it.

>TRBV9|18|TRBJ2-2|NA|TRBD2
CASSHPGLAGANTGELFF
TGTGCCAGCAGCCATCCGGGACTAGCGGGGGCGAACACCGGGGAGCTGTTTTTT
>TRBV10-3|18|TRBJ2-1|NA|NA
CAISESTIAASSYNEQFF
TGTGCCATCAGTGAGTCGACAATAGCGGCTAGCTCCTACAATGAGCAGTTCTTC
>TRBV6-5|14|TRBJ1-5|NA|TRBD1
CASSGTGFGQPQHF
TGTGCCAGCAGCGGGACAGGGTTTGGTCAGCCCCAGCATTTT
>TRBV2|15|TRBJ1-1|NA|NA
CASSEREGRNTEAFF
TGTGCCAGCAGTGAACGGGAGGGACGAAACACTGAAGCTTTCTTT
>TRBV4-1|15|TRBJ1-2|once|TRBD1
CASSQGQGYGYGYTF
TGCGCCAGCAGCCAAGGACAGGGATATGGGTATGGCTACACCTTC
>TRBV19|14|TRBJ2-5|NA|TRBD1
CASSMWTGRETQYF
TGTGCCAGTAGTATGTGGACAGGGCGGGAGACCCAGTACTTC
>TRBV30|13|TRBJ2-5|NA|TRBD1
CAWAPGTGGSQYF
TGTGCCTGGGCCCCCGGGACAGGGGGCTCCCAGTACTTC
>TRBV10-3|16|TRBJ1-1|NA|TRBD1
CAIRAGQTLKNTEAFF
TGTGCCATCAGGGCGGGACAGACACTAAAGAACACTGAAGCTTTCTTT
>TRBV18|11|TRBJ2-5|few|NA
CASSAGETQYF
TGTGCCAGCTCAGCAGGAGAGACCCAGTACTTC
>TRBV18|15|TRBJ2-3|NA|TRBD2
CASSPGLASSNTQYF
TGTGCCAGCTCACCCGGACTAGCGTCGTCAAATACGCAGTATTTT
>TRBV5-4|16|TRBJ2-1|NA|NA
CASSLGQSVSYNEQFF
TGTGCCAGCAGCTTAGGACAGTCTGTTTCCTACAATGAGCAGTTCTTC
>TRBV30|13|TRBJ1-2|once|NA
CAWSYTPNYGYTF
TGTGCCTGGAGTTACACACCTAACTATGGCTACACCTTC
>TRBV13|15|TRBJ2-7|NA|TRBD2
CASSDGLAEPYEQYF
TGTGCCAGCAGCGACGGACTAGCGGAACCCTACGAGCAGTACTTC
>TRBV30|14|TRBJ1-5|NA|TRBD1
CAWSVGTDNQPQHF
TGTGCCTGGAGTGTAGGGACAGACAATCAGCCCCAGCATTTT
>TRBV2|16|TRBJ2-2|NA|NA
CASAPPGGPNTGELFF
TGTGCCAGCGCCCCTCCAGGCGGGCCGAACACCGGGGAGCTGTTTTTT
>TRBV7-3|13|TRBJ2-2|NA|NA
CASSTRTAGELFF
TGTGCCAGCAGCACCAGGACAGCCGGGGAGCTGTTTTTT
>TRBV5-1|15|TRBJ1-2|NA|NA
CASSSQAEMNYGYTF
TGCGCCAGCAGCTCCCAGGCAGAAATGAACTATGGCTACACCTTC
>TRBV6-2/TRBV6-3|14|TRBJ2-2|NA|NA
CASSYTGHTGELFF
TGTGCCAGCAGTTACACAGGGCACACCGGGGAGCTGTTTTTT
>TRBV6-4|15|TRBJ1-6|NA|TRBD1
CASSPQGSGNSPLHF
TGTGCCAGCAGCCCACAGGGGTCGGGGAATTCACCCCTCCACTTT
>TRBV19|14|TRBJ1-3|NA|NA
CASLPPGSGNTIYF
TGTGCCAGCCTCCCACCGGGGTCCGGAAACACCATATATTTT